The 15 T cell receptor beta chains listed next were all sequenced from one sample in a study of T-cell memory formation after mild COVID-19. TCRdb redid the calling of the 5' RACE reads with MiXCR, one entry per CDR3 protein. The sample holds more than 150,000 distinct CDR3 sequences; approximately 17% are singletons and the top ten take more than 3%. What was sequenced was PBMCs or a T cell subset sorted from them (not recorded which). The receptors were sampled from a man between 18 and 29 years old who had mild COVID-19 (a few samples of this study predate the infection). Cell type and time point are not known.

The chain uses TRBV7-2 and TRBJ2-3; 10 bases match TRBD2. The CDR3 runs to 19 residues. J lost 7 bases, V lost 1 base, and 17 bases had no gene match. The V gene's germline CDR1 is SGHTA and CDR2 FQGNSA. The CDR3 region is CASSLGGPGGSGGAYTQYF. The DNA for the CDR3 is TGTGCCAGCAGCTTAGGCGGCCCGGGGGGAAGCGGGGGGGCTTATACGCAGTATTTT.

The rearrangement uses TRBV7-2 and TRBJ1-5; unclear D gene. The germline gives CDR1 SGHTA, CDR2 FQGNSA. Trimming took 1 base from V and 2 from J, leaving 12 bases between them. CDR3 size: 16 residues. The CDR3 coding sequence is TGTGCCAGCAGCTTAGATCGGGCTGGAGGCAATCAGCCCCAGCATTTT. Its translation: CASSLDRAGGNQPQHF.

Ten or more counts support this clonotype. The J gene is TRBJ2-5, the V gene TRBV11-2; tentative D call: TRBD2 (5 bases). The CDR3 loop spans 14 amino acids. Per germline, CDR1 SGHAT and CDR2 FQNNGV. Between the trimmed V and J ends, which lost 4 bases and 1 base, there was a span of 10 bases. CDR3 sequence (DNA): TGTGCCAGCAGCTACAACCGGGGCCAAGAGACCCAGTACTTC. Translation gives CASSYNRGQETQYF.

This clonotype has a handful of counts. The rearrangement uses TRBV6-6 and TRBJ1-5; 8 bases are a match to TRBD1. After removal of 6 bases from V and 0 bases from J, the junction contained 13 bases not matched to a gene. Germline V CDR1 and CDR2: MNHNY, SVGAGI (reference sequence). The CDR3 totals 18 residues. The CDR3: CASRLPLTGAVSNQPQHF. The DNA of the CDR3 is TGTGCCAGCAGGCTCCCACTGACAGGGGCGGTTAGCAATCAGCCCCAGCATTTT.

The chain carries TRBV5-1 and TRBJ2-5; D remains ambiguous. CDR1 is SGHRS, CDR2 YFSETQ, per germline. This CDR3 region has 14 residues. V lost 4 bases and J lost 4, with 14 bases in between. CDR3 coding DNA: TGCGCCAGCAGCCCATGGGCACCTCGAGAGACCCAGTACTTC. It encodes CASSPWAPRETQYF.

This clonotype was detected only a few times. This chain joins TRBV7-3 and TRBJ1-1; 7 bases fit TRBD1. This CDR3 has 13 amino acids. With V trimmed by 5 bases and J by 4 bases, 4 bases remained unmatched. Germline V lookup: CDR1 SGHTA, CDR2 FQGTGA. CDR3: CASSNSGGTEAFF. The CDR3 DNA sequence: TGTGCCAGCAGCAATTCAGGGGGCACTGAAGCTTTCTTT.

The J gene is TRBJ1-5, the V gene TRBV7-2; D uncertain. CDR1 and CDR2 from the germline V gene are SGHTA and FQGNSA. V lost 0 bases to trimming and J lost 6 bases, with 6 bases between them. This CDR3 spans 13 amino acids. Here the CDR3 DNA reads TGTGCCAGCAGCTTAGCGCCTGTTCAGCCCCAGCATTTT. Translation gives CASSLAPVQPQHF. The full variable domain, rest sourced from reference TRBV7-2 and TRBJ1-5, is GAGVSQSPSNKVTEKGKDVELRCDPISGHTALYWYRQSLGQGLEFLIYFQGNSAPDKSGLPSDRFSAERTGGSVSTLTIQRTQQEDSAVYLCASSLAPVQPQHFGDGTRLSIL.

This sequence joins TRBV3-1 and TRBJ1-5; possible D gene TRBD1, 6 bases. V lost 4 bases, J lost 1 base, and 8 bases lay in between. Germline V gene sequence: CDR1 LGHDT, CDR2 YNNKEL (reference sequence). This CDR3 is 14 amino acids long. CDR3 nucleotides: TGTGCCAGCAGCCCTGACAGGAGCAATCAGCCCCAGCATTTT. This translates into CASSPDRSNQPQHF.

V is TRBV6-2 or TRBV6-3 and J is TRBJ1-5; D not certain. This CDR3 spans 14 amino acids. Germline V gives CDR1 MNHEY, CDR2 SVGEGT. V was shortened by 8 bases and J by 1 base, with 12 bases between the two germline ends. The CDR3 region has the DNA TGTGCCAGCGTAAGGGATGGCAGCAATCAGCCCCAGCATTTT. Its protein is CASVRDGSNQPQHF.

The chain has TRBV20-1 and TRBJ2-2, with 8 positions matching TRBD2. This CDR3 contains 14 residues. Germline V CDR1 and CDR2: DFQATT, SNEGSKA (reference sequence). Trimming at V came to 4 bases and at J to 1 base, leaving 2 bases not matched to a gene. The CDR3 region is CSAIAGQNTGELFF. DNA of the CDR3: TGCAGTGCTATAGCGGGGCAGAACACCGGGGAGCTGTTTTTT.

The gene calls are TRBV29-1 and TRBJ1-5, with D maybe TRBD1 (6 bases). The V end was cut by 6 bases, the J end by 5 bases, with 17 bases between. Germline CDR1 SQVTM, CDR2 ANQGSEA. The CDR3 runs 14 residues. As DNA, the CDR3 is TGCAGCGTGGTTACAGGGTTGTGGGATCAGCCCCAGCATTTT. Translated, it gives CSVVTGLWDQPQHF.

This clonotype came up a few times. The rearrangement uses TRBV6-5 and TRBJ1-2; D is ambiguous. Germline CDR1 is MNHEY and CDR2 is SVGAGI. The CDR3 spans 12 residues. Between the trimmed V and J ends, which lost 0 bases and 8 bases, there was a span of 7 bases. CDR3 coding DNA: TGTGCCAGCAGTTACTCGGGGAGGGGCTACACCTTC. This encodes CASSYSGRGYTF.

This CDR3 reads CASAGNDVATEKLFF. CDR3 nucleotide sequence: TGCGCCAGCGCGGGAAATGATGTCGCGACAGAAAAACTGTTTTTT. This chain joins TRBV10-2 and TRBJ1-4; D gene unclear. The CDR3 covers 15 residues. The germline V gene has CDR1 WSHSY and CDR2 SAAADI. Trimming pared 8 bases from V and 8 bases from J, leaving 21 bases between.

The gene calls are TRBV7-8 and TRBJ1-5; D is unresolved. CDR3 length: 13 amino acids. From germline, CDR1 is SGHVS and CDR2 FQNEAQ. With 3 bases removed from V and 5 bases from J, the gap between germline ends came to 8 bases. The CDR3 bases are TGTGCCAGCAGCTTGGCACAAGATCAGCCCCAGCATTTT. Its translation: CASSLAQDQPQHF.

This chain links TRBV11-1 with TRBJ1-1; the D gene is possibly TRBD1 (5 bases). V shed 7 bases and J shed 5 bases, with 11 bases lying between them. The CDR3 runs 12 residues. Germline-derived CDR1 and CDR2 are SGHAT and FQDESV (reference sequence). The CDR3 nucleotides are TGTGCCAGCACGGGGGGGAGGACTGAAGCTTTCTTT. Residues: CASTGGRTEAFF.